Listed below are T cell receptor beta chains from one sample, sequenced in a study of cytomegalovirus exposure and HLA in healthy donors. The method was immunoSEQ multiplex PCR; TCRdb's version includes in-frame clones alone and lacks a portion of them. Seen here are approximately 100,000 clones, over 60% observed once, and the top ten hold over 4%. Sequences were obtained from PBMCs. The receptors stem from a female donor in good health and CMV-seropositive. Each CDR3 is given with its conserved first and last residue. The D gene is left open where the match is weak. Rows give clone size only sometimes, using once, few, many, or a class for an expanded clone.

cdr3_aa: CASSIGGRPQHF; cdr3_nt: TGTGCCAGTAGTATTGGGGGCAGGCCCCAGCATTTT; d_call: NA; j_call: TRBJ1-5; clone_size: NA; v_call: TRBV19
cdr3_aa: CASSPGGPQGWFF; cdr3_nt: TGTGCCAGCAGCCCCGGGGGGCCGCAGGGGTGGTTCTTC; d_call: NA; j_call: TRBJ2-1; clone_size: once; v_call: TRBV11-2
cdr3_aa: CASSWGGTLGTDTQYF; cdr3_nt: TGCGCCAGCAGCTGGGGGGGGACTCTCGGGACAGATACGCAGTATTTT; d_call: TRBD2; j_call: TRBJ2-3; clone_size: NA; v_call: TRBV5-1
cdr3_aa: CASSLGVAGNYEQYF; cdr3_nt: TGCGCCAGCAGCTTGGGGGTAGCGGGAAACTACGAGCAGTACTTC; d_call: TRBD2; j_call: TRBJ2-7; clone_size: NA; v_call: TRBV5-1
cdr3_aa: CASSPLFSGGGSYNEQFF; cdr3_nt: TGTGCCAGCTCACCACTTTTTAGCGGGGGGGGCTCCTACAATGAGCAGTTCTTC; d_call: TRBD2; j_call: TRBJ2-1; clone_size: NA; v_call: TRBV18
cdr3_aa: CASSLDDRLAKNSQYF; cdr3_nt: TGTGCCAGCAGCTTAGATGACAGGTTAGCCAAAAACAGTCAGTACTTC; d_call: NA; j_call: TRBJ2-4; clone_size: NA; v_call: TRBV7-6
cdr3_aa: CASSSAGTAGNTQYF; cdr3_nt: TGTGCCAGCAGCTCGGCCGGGACCGCGGGAAATACGCAGTATTTT; d_call: NA; j_call: TRBJ2-3; clone_size: NA; v_call: TRBV5-4
cdr3_aa: CASSLGGQVNSPLHF; cdr3_nt: TGCGCCAGCAGCTTGGGCGGGCAGGTGAATTCACCCCTCCACTTT; d_call: NA; j_call: TRBJ1-6; clone_size: NA; v_call: TRBV5-1
cdr3_aa: CASTSDRPSGNTIYF; cdr3_nt: TGTGCCAGCACCTCCGACAGGCCCTCTGGAAACACCATATATTTT; d_call: NA; j_call: TRBJ1-3; clone_size: NA; v_call: TRBV11-2
cdr3_aa: CASSPAGTAYSGANVLTF; cdr3_nt: TGCGCCAGCAGCCCTGCCGGGACAGCCTACTCTGGGGCCAACGTCCTGACTTTC; d_call: TRBD1; j_call: TRBJ2-6; clone_size: NA; v_call: TRBV4-3
cdr3_aa: CASRLTSGGADTQYF; cdr3_nt: TGTGCCAGCAGATTGACTAGCGGGGGGGCCGATACGCAGTATTTT; d_call: TRBD2; j_call: TRBJ2-3; clone_size: NA; v_call: TRBV7-9
cdr3_aa: CASSDRTGSWYEQFF; cdr3_nt: TGTGCCAGCAGTGATCGGACTGGGTCTTGGTATGAGCAGTTCTTC; d_call: NA; j_call: TRBJ2-1; clone_size: once; v_call: TRBV6-1
cdr3_aa: CAWSVGGTGPNYGYTF; cdr3_nt: TGTGCCTGGAGTGTGGGGGGGACAGGTCCTAACTATGGCTACACCTTC; d_call: TRBD1; j_call: TRBJ1-2; clone_size: NA; v_call: TRBV30
cdr3_aa: CASTFSGTEQFF; cdr3_nt: TGTGCCAGCACCTTCTCCGGGACAGAGCAGTTCTTC; d_call: NA; j_call: TRBJ2-1; clone_size: NA; v_call: TRBV28
cdr3_aa: CASRVNPSSYNEQFF; cdr3_nt: TGTGCCAGCAGGGTTAACCCGAGCTCCTACAATGAGCAGTTCTTC; d_call: NA; j_call: TRBJ2-1; clone_size: NA; v_call: TRBV2
cdr3_aa: CSARAPRGYTF; cdr3_nt: TGCAGTGCTAGAGCCCCACGGGGCTACACCTTC; d_call: NA; j_call: TRBJ1-2; clone_size: NA; v_call: TRBV20-1
cdr3_aa: CASSQAPSGSRGEQFF; cdr3_nt: TGCGCCAGCAGCCAAGCCCCTAGCGGGAGTCGGGGCGAGCAGTTCTTC; d_call: TRBD2; j_call: TRBJ2-1; clone_size: NA; v_call: TRBV4-1
cdr3_aa: CATAMLRGPTYEQYF; cdr3_nt: TGTGCCACCGCCATGTTGCGGGGGCCGACCTACGAGCAGTACTTC; d_call: NA; j_call: TRBJ2-7; clone_size: NA; v_call: TRBV27
cdr3_aa: CASSQDLAGGNEQFF; cdr3_nt: TGCGCCAGCAGCCAAGATCTAGCGGGGGGCAATGAGCAGTTCTTC; d_call: TRBD2; j_call: TRBJ2-1; clone_size: NA; v_call: TRBV4-3
cdr3_aa: CASRDSSGVVFGYTF; cdr3_nt: TGTGCCAGCAGAGATTCTTCAGGGGTCGTATTTGGCTACACCTTC; d_call: NA; j_call: TRBJ1-2; clone_size: NA; v_call: TRBV6-5
cdr3_aa: CASSLISRGRGGYTF; cdr3_nt: TGTGCCAGCAGCTTAATCAGCAGGGGGCGAGGAGGCTACACCTTC; d_call: TRBD1; j_call: TRBJ1-2; clone_size: NA; v_call: TRBV11-2
cdr3_aa: CASSPRGTERVEQYF; cdr3_nt: TGTGCCAGCTCACCGCGCGGGACAGAGCGGGTGGAGCAGTACTTC; d_call: NA; j_call: TRBJ2-7; clone_size: NA; v_call: TRBV18
cdr3_aa: CASSLGLADNEQFF; cdr3_nt: TGTGCCAGCAGCTTGGGACTAGCGGACAATGAGCAGTTCTTC; d_call: TRBD2; j_call: TRBJ2-1; clone_size: once; v_call: TRBV11-2
cdr3_aa: CASSPGQGSTEAFF; cdr3_nt: TGTGCCAGCTCACCGGGACAGGGTAGCACTGAAGCTTTCTTT; d_call: TRBD1; j_call: TRBJ1-1; clone_size: NA; v_call: TRBV18
cdr3_aa: CASSVAGTSGGYSTDTQYF; cdr3_nt: TGTGCCAGCAGCGTAGCCGGGACTAGCGGGGGATATAGCACAGATACGCAGTATTTT; d_call: TRBD2; j_call: TRBJ2-3; clone_size: NA; v_call: TRBV9
cdr3_aa: CASSLLWLQGDSPLHF; cdr3_nt: TGTGCCAGCAGCTTATTGTGGTTACAGGGGGATTCACCCCTCCACTTT; d_call: TRBD1; j_call: TRBJ1-6; clone_size: NA; v_call: TRBV7-8
cdr3_aa: CASRLTSGSTDTQYF; cdr3_nt: TGCGCCAGCAGACTGACTAGCGGGAGCACAGATACGCAGTATTTT; d_call: TRBD2; j_call: TRBJ2-3; clone_size: NA; v_call: TRBV5-1
cdr3_aa: CASSCGGWRVWRTDTQYF; cdr3_nt: TGTGCCAGCAGCTGTGGGGGGTGGCGTGTTTGGCGCACAGATACGCAGTATTTT; d_call: NA; j_call: TRBJ2-3; clone_size: NA; v_call: TRBV7-9
cdr3_aa: CASSLGGGGRPAYEQYF; cdr3_nt: TGTGCCAGCAGCTTGGGAGGCGGCGGGAGGCCAGCCTACGAGCAGTACTTC; d_call: TRBD2; j_call: TRBJ2-7; clone_size: NA; v_call: TRBV5-5
cdr3_aa: CASSLVPPGTSGHNEQFF; cdr3_nt: TGCGCCAGCAGCTTGGTGCCTCCCGGGACTAGCGGACACAATGAGCAGTTCTTC; d_call: TRBD2; j_call: TRBJ2-1; clone_size: NA; v_call: TRBV5-1
cdr3_aa: CASSVTGPSDNSPLHF; cdr3_nt: TGTGCCAGCAGCGTTACAGGGCCAAGCGATAATTCACCCCTCCACTTT; d_call: NA; j_call: TRBJ1-6; clone_size: NA; v_call: TRBV7-9
cdr3_aa: CASKGVTDTQYF; cdr3_nt: TGTGCCAGCAAGGGGGTTACAGATACGCAGTATTTT; d_call: NA; j_call: TRBJ2-3; clone_size: NA; v_call: TRBV9
cdr3_aa: CAWAPPGSLREAFF; cdr3_nt: TGTGCCTGGGCCCCCCCAGGTTCCCTCCGTGAAGCTTTCTTT; d_call: NA; j_call: TRBJ1-1; clone_size: NA; v_call: TRBV30
cdr3_aa: CASSDYRDIANYGYTF; cdr3_nt: TGTGCCAGCTCAGACTACAGGGACATAGCTAACTATGGCTACACCTTC; d_call: NA; j_call: TRBJ1-2; clone_size: few; v_call: TRBV18
cdr3_aa: CASSGGLLNTEAFF; cdr3_nt: TGTGCCAGCAGCGGCGGACTTTTAAACACTGAAGCTTTCTTT; d_call: NA; j_call: TRBJ1-1; clone_size: once; v_call: TRBV9